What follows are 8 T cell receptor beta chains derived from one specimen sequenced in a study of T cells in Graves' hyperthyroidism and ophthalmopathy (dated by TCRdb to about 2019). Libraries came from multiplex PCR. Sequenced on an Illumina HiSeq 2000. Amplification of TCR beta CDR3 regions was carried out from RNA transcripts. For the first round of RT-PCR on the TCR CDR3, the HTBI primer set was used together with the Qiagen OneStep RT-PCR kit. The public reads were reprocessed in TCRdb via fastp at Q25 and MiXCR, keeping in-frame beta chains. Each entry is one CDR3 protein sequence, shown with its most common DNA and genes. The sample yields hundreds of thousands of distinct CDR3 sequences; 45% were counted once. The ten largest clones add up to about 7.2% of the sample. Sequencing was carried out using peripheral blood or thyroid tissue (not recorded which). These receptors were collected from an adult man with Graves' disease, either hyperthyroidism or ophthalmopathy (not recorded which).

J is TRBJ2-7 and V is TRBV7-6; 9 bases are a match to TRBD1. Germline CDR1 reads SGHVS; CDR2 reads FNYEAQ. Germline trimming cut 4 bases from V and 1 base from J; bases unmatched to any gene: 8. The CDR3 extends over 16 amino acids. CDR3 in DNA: TGTGCCAGCAGCTCCGGAGGGACAGGGACTTCCTACGAGCAGTACTTC. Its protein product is CASSSGGTGTSYEQYF.

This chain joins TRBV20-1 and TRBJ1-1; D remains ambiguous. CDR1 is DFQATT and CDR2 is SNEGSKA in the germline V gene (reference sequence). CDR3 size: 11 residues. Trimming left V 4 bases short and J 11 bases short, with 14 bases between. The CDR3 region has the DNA TGCAGTGCTACGGATGGGAGGCTGGCTTTCTTT. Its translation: CSATDGRLAFF.

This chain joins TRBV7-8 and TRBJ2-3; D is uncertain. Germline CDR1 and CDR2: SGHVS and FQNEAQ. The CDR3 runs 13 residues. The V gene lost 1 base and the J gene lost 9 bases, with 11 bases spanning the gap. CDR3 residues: CASSLEVAGTQYF. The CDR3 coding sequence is TGTGCCAGCAGCTTAGAGGTGGCAGGAACGCAGTATTTT. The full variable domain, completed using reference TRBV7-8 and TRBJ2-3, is GAGVSQSPRYKVAKRGQDVALRCDPISGHVSLFWYQQALGQGPEFLTYFQNEAQLDKSGLPSDRFFAERPEGSVSTLKIQRTQQEDSAVYLCASSLEVAGTQYFGPGTRLTVL.

This CDR3 is CASSTGRHQETQYF. The CDR3 coding sequence is TGTGCCAGCAGCACGGGACGGCACCAAGAGACCCAGTACTTC. This chain joins TRBV11-1 and TRBJ2-5; D possibly uses TRBD1 or TRBD2 (5 bases each). The CDR3 spans 14 residues. CDR1 SGHAT and CDR2 FQDESV come from the germline V gene (reference sequence). Trimming removed 5 bases from V and 0 bases from J, with 10 bases in between.

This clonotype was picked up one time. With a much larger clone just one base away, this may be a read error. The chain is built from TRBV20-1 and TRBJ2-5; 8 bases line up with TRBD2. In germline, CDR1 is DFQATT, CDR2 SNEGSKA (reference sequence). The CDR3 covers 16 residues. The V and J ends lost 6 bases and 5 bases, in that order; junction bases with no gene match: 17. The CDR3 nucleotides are TGCAGTGCCCACCTTGATATGCGGGAGGCTCAGGAGACCCAGTACTTC. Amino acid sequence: CSAHLDMREAQETQYF.

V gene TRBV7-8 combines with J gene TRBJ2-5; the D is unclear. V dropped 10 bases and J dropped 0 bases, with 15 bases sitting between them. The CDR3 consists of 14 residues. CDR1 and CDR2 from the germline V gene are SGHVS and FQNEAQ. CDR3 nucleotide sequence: TGTGCCATCAGTTATCAAGCAGACCAAGAGACCCAGTACTTC. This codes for CAISYQADQETQYF.

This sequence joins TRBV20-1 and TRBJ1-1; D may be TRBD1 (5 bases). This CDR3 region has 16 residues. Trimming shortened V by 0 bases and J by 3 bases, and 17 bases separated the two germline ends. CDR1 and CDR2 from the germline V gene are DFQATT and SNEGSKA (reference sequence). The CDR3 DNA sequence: TGCAGTGCTAGAGATTCTGGAAGGGGATCGTACACTGAAGCTTTCTTT. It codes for CSARDSGRGSYTEAFF.

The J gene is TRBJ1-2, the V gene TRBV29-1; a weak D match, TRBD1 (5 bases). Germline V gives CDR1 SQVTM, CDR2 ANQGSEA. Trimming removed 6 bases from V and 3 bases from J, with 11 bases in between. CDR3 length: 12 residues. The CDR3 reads CSVQTGDYGYTF. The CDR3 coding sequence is TGCAGCGTCCAGACGGGGGACTATGGCTACACCTTC.